This T cell receptor (beta chain) was identified in a study of graft-versus-host responses after intestinal transplantation. Note on this clone: As yet, its antigen is unknown.

The method was immunoSEQ multiplex PCR; TCRdb's version includes in-frame clones alone and lacks a portion of them. There are approximately 77,000 clones in the sample; 70% to 90% occur only once, and roughly 0.32% lies in the top ten. CDR3 length: 13 amino acids. Trimming shortened V by 6 bases and J by 6 bases, and 11 bases separated the two germline ends. CDR1 is SGHVS and CDR2 is FQNEAQ in the germline V gene. This sequence joins TRBV7-8 and TRBJ2-2, with a weak D call TRBD1 (5 bases). The TCR originated in a human donor who received an intestinal transplant. The source material was unstimulated CD4+ T cells sorted from spleen or lymph node cells, sampled before intestinal transplant. The CDR3 here is CASRQEGAGELFF. CDR3 bases: TGTGCCAGCAGGCAAGAAGGGGCCGGGGAGCTGTTTTTT.